A selection of T cell receptor beta chains follows, all from one sample in a study of neurological immune-mediated disorders. TCRdb independently ran MiXCR on the 5' RACE reads; one entry per CDR3 protein. Found here are about 20,000 distinct CDR3 sequences, 2.6% of them singletons; the top ten hold about 5.5%. Input material: PBMCs. These receptors originate from a woman between 18 and 30 years old with multiple sclerosis. Both conserved end residues are part of each CDR3. A D gene is named only where the DNA matches it firmly. Clone size, where shown, is once, few, many, or a class for clones that have expanded.

clone_size	d_call	j_call	v_call	cdr3_aa	cdr3_nt
many	NA	TRBJ1-2	TRBV21-1	CASTDLGKGLYTF	TGTGCCAGCACCGACTTAGGCAAGGGATTGTACACCTTC
many	TRBD2	TRBJ2-1	TRBV20-1	CSARARLAGRGEQFF	TGCAGTGCTAGAGCTCGACTAGCGGGAAGGGGTGAGCAGTTCTTC
many	NA	TRBJ1-2	TRBV5-1	CASSLSLGEANYGYTF	TGCGCCAGCAGCTTGTCTCTCGGGGAAGCTAACTATGGCTACACCTTC
many	NA	TRBJ1-5	TRBV5-1	CASSPGSNQPQHF	TGCGCCAGCAGCCCAGGGAGCAATCAGCCCCAGCATTTT
many	NA	TRBJ1-6	TRBV7-3	CASSLSGTFKSPLNF	TGTGCCAGCAGCTTAAGTGGGACATTTAAATCACCCCTCAACTTT
NA	TRBD1	TRBJ1-1	TRBV5-5	CASSSPKQGMNTEAFF	TGTGCCAGCAGCTCGCCGAAACAGGGGATGAACACTGAAGCTTTCTTT
NA	TRBD2	TRBJ2-5	TRBV10-2	CASRGQTSRETQYF	TGCGCCAGCAGGGGCCAGACTAGCAGAGAGACCCAGTACTTC
many	NA	TRBJ2-5	TRBV7-8	CASSLSLQETQYF	TGTGCCAGCAGCTTATCCCTCCAAGAGACCCAGTACTTC
many	TRBD2	TRBJ2-3	TRBV20-1	CSAHSGYTDTQYF	TGCAGTGCTCATAGCGGGTACACAGATACGCAGTATTTT
NA	TRBD1	TRBJ1-1	TRBV7-9	CASSPGQGIRDTEAFF	TGTGCCAGCAGCCCTGGACAGGGGATTCGGGACACTGAAGCTTTCTTT
many	NA	TRBJ1-5	TRBV3-1	CASSQESQNQPQHF	TGTGCCAGCAGCCAAGAATCCCAAAATCAGCCCCAGCATTTT
many	NA	TRBJ2-1	TRBV5-1	CASSWPDYNEQFF	TGCGCCAGCAGCTGGCCCGACTACAATGAGCAGTTCTTC
many	NA	TRBJ1-2	TRBV27	CASSLRRESYGYTF	TGTGCCAGCAGTTTGCGCAGGGAATCCTATGGCTACACCTTC
many	TRBD1	TRBJ2-7	TRBV4-1	CASSPGTGISYEQYF	TGCGCCAGCAGCCCTGGGACAGGGATTTCCTACGAGCAGTACTTC
NA	NA	TRBJ2-3	TRBV7-8	CASSSAGRDTQYF	TGTGCCAGCAGCTCAGCAGGGCGGGATACGCAGTATTTT
many	NA	TRBJ2-6	TRBV20-1	CSARTVSGANVLTF	TGCAGTGCTAGAACGGTGTCCGGGGCCAACGTCCTGACTTTC
few	NA	TRBJ2-1	TRBV20-1	CSARVPVADEQFF	TGCAGTGCTAGAGTACCCGTAGCGGATGAGCAGTTCTTC
many	NA	TRBJ2-1	TRBV10-3	CAIGVGNEQFF	TGTGCCATCGGGGTGGGCAATGAGCAGTTCTTC
many	TRBD1	TRBJ2-3	TRBV6-5	CACKNPDRAEDTQYF	TGTGCCTGCAAAAACCCGGACAGGGCCGAAGATACGCAGTATTTT
many	NA	TRBJ1-1	TRBV20-1	CSARVGDRNTEAFF	TGCAGTGCTAGAGTGGGGGACCGGAACACTGAAGCTTTCTTT
NA	TRBD2	TRBJ2-2	TRBV9	CASSVRGTSRTGELFF	TGTGCCAGCAGCGTAAGGGGGACTAGCAGAACCGGGGAGCTGTTTTTT
medium-sized	NA	TRBJ1-4	TRBV7-9	CASSLLTGLYEKLFF	TGTGCCAGCAGCTTACTCACAGGGTTGTATGAAAAACTGTTTTTT
NA	NA	TRBJ2-7	TRBV20-1	CSFSRGASEQYF	TGCAGTTTTTCTCGGGGGGCCTCCGAGCAGTACTTC
many	TRBD2	TRBJ2-3	TRBV27	CASSFSGLAGMDTQYF	TGTGCCAGCAGTTTTTCCGGACTAGCGGGGATGGATACGCAGTATTTT
medium-sized	NA	TRBJ2-1	TRBV3-1	CASSQAALNYNEQFF	TGTGCCAGCAGCCAGGCGGCCTTGAATTACAATGAGCAGTTCTTC
many	NA	TRBJ1-5	TRBV7-9	CASGGEGNQPQHF	TGTGCCAGCGGAGGGGAGGGAAATCAGCCCCAGCATTTT
many	NA	TRBJ1-2	TRBV9	CASSVGETAYGYTF	TGTGCCAGCAGCGTAGGTGAGACAGCCTATGGCTACACCTTC
many	NA	TRBJ1-3	TRBV12-3/TRBV12-4	CASNKDRVYF	TGTGCCAGCAATAAGGACCGCGTTTATTTT
NA	NA	TRBJ1-1	TRBV28	CASSTYREVTEAFF	TGTGCCAGCAGTACCTACAGGGAGGTCACTGAAGCTTTCTTT
NA	TRBD1	TRBJ1-2	TRBV5-1	CASSPGTGGTNGYTF	TGCGCCAGCAGCCCCGGGACAGGGGGGACGAACGGCTACACCTTC
many	NA	TRBJ1-5	TRBV11-2	CASSLDRRSNQPQHF	TGTGCCAGCAGCTTAGACAGGAGATCCAATCAGCCCCAGCATTTT
many	NA	TRBJ1-1	TRBV5-1	CASSLERVSHTEAFF	TGCGCCAGCAGCTTGGAGAGGGTTTCCCACACTGAAGCTTTCTTT
many	TRBD2	TRBJ2-1	TRBV20-1	CSASSGSRHTVNEQFF	TGCAGTGCTAGTAGCGGGAGCCGCCACACGGTCAATGAGCAGTTCTTC
many	TRBD1	TRBJ1-2	TRBV5-5	CASSLEHRGNNGYTF	TGTGCCAGCAGCTTGGAACACAGGGGGAACAATGGCTACACCTTC
many	NA	TRBJ1-1	TRBV7-8	CASRPYEGVGTEAFF	TGTGCCAGCAGGCCATATGAGGGAGTCGGGACTGAAGCTTTCTTT
medium-sized	TRBD2	TRBJ2-7	TRBV12-3/TRBV12-4	CASSGGAGGSYEQYF	TGTGCCAGCAGTGGAGGAGCGGGGGGATCCTACGAGCAGTACTTC
many	NA	TRBJ2-5	TRBV5-1	CASSLDQGETQYF	TGCGCCAGCAGCTTAGATCAAGGCGAGACCCAGTACTTC
many	NA	TRBJ1-1	TRBV12-3/TRBV12-4	CASSPGGVELNTEAFF	TGTGCCAGCAGTCCCGGTGGGGTCGAATTGAACACTGAAGCTTTCTTT
many	NA	TRBJ2-1	TRBV7-9	CASSREGWYNEQFF	TGTGCCAGCAGCCGCGAGGGGTGGTACAATGAGCAGTTCTTC
many	NA	TRBJ2-3	TRBV7-9	CASRPNLGGADTQYF	TGTGCCAGCAGACCTAACCTAGGTGGCGCAGATACGCAGTATTTT
many	TRBD2	TRBJ2-7	TRBV14	CASSQDPASGYEQYF	TGTGCCAGCAGCCAAGATCCGGCTAGCGGCTACGAGCAGTACTTC
many	NA	TRBJ1-2	TRBV7-3	CASSPQPADSYYGYTF	TGTGCCAGCAGCCCTCAACCGGCAGACAGCTACTATGGCTACACCTTC
many	TRBD1	TRBJ1-1	TRBV6-5	CASSLTGGSAEAFF	TGTGCCAGCAGTCTAACAGGGGGCTCAGCTGAAGCTTTCTTT
many	NA	TRBJ2-7	TRBV20-1	CSANGQLSSYEQYF	TGCAGTGCCAACGGACAACTGAGCTCCTACGAGCAGTACTTC
many	NA	TRBJ1-2	TRBV9	CASSVEVDRHYGYTF	TGTGCCAGCAGCGTAGAGGTCGACCGACACTATGGCTACACCTTC